These 24 T cell receptor beta chains were sequenced from one sample in a study of shared clonotypes between healthy human individuals. Naive CD8 cells lacked CD45RO, underwent positive selection for CCR7 and left out terminally differentiated effector memory CD45RA+ cells. Clones were sequenced by immunoSEQ multiplex PCR, and TCRdb holds only the in-frame ones, with some missing. The table has around 2.1 million clones, under 95% seen once; the top ten hold 1.5% to 2%. Sample: naive CD8+ T cells from PBMCs. Source of these receptors: a man between 18 and 29 years old in good health. Some clones in this sample may be carry-over from other donors' samples.

CDR3 in amino acids: CASSSGQGQGAFF. The CDR3 nucleotides read TGTGCCAGCAGCTCCGGACAGGGGCAGGGAGCTTTCTTT. The chain uses TRBV13 and TRBJ1-1; 9 nucleotides match TRBD1. The CDR3 totals 13 residues. With 4 bases clipped from V and 10 bases from J, the junction kept 7 bases outside the gene matches. In germline, CDR1 is PRHDT, CDR2 FYEKMQ (reference sequence).

The V call is TRBV18, the J call TRBJ2-3, with 13 bases matching TRBD2. This CDR3 region has 18 residues. Germline loops: CDR1 KGHSH, CDR2 LQKENI. With 0 bases clipped from V and 3 bases from J, the junction kept 6 bases outside the gene matches. Written as DNA, the CDR3 is TGTGCCAGCTCACCACCGGTGGGGACTAGCGGGATAACAGATACGCAGTATTTT. It is translated as CASSPPVGTSGITDTQYF.

Worth noting for this clone: The sample holds other DNA sequences that translate to the same CDR3. The CDR3 loop reads CASSANTGELFF. In DNA form, the CDR3 reads TGTGCCAGCAGCGCAAACACCGGGGAGCTGTTTTTT. The chain uses TRBV9 and TRBJ2-2; D remains ambiguous. The CDR3 has 12 residues. V was pared by 3 bases and J by 2 bases, with 2 bases between. Germline CDR1 and CDR2: SGDLS and YYNGEE.

This chain connects TRBV4-1 to TRBJ2-1; D gene uncertain. The germline V and J ends were trimmed by 2 bases and 3 bases, with 14 bases remaining between them. Germline CDR1 and CDR2: MGHRA and YSYEKL. This CDR3 has 16 amino acids. The CDR3 region is CASSQKVRDNYNEQFF. The CDR3 coding sequence is TGCGCCAGCAGCCAAAAGGTCCGAGACAACTACAATGAGCAGTTCTTC.

The rearrangement links TRBV15 to TRBJ2-3; 16 nucleotides line up with TRBD2. Germline trimming cut 5 bases from V and 4 bases from J; bases unmatched to any gene: 3. Germline V gene data show CDR1 as LNHNV and CDR2 as YYDKDF (reference sequence). This CDR3 contains 16 residues. DNA for the CDR3: TGTGCCACCAGCGTAGGGACTAGCGGGAGGGCAGATACGCAGTATTTT. Translated: CATSVGTSGRADTQYF.

The chain carries TRBV27 and TRBJ2-3; tentatively, D is TRBD1 (5 bases). The germline V gene has CDR1 MNHEY and CDR2 SMNVEV (reference sequence). There are 14 residues in the CDR3. Trimming shortened V by 3 bases and J by 0 bases, and 7 bases separated the two germline ends. CDR3 loop: CASSFAGSTDTQYF. For the CDR3, the DNA is TGTGCCAGCAGTTTTGCAGGGAGCACAGATACGCAGTATTTT.

The chain joins TRBV18 to TRBJ1-1; D might be TRBD1 (6 bases). Germline CDR1 is KGHSH and CDR2 is LQKENI. The CDR3 sequence is 15 residues long. V was clipped by 2 bases and J by 1 base, with 11 bases between them. Here the CDR3 DNA reads TGTGCCAGCTCACCAGACAGGACCGGGAACACTGAAGCTTTCTTT. This codes for CASSPDRTGNTEAFF.

Details on this clone: Other nucleotide sequences in the sample specify the same CDR3. V is TRBV27 and J is TRBJ2-2; D is unresolved. CDR1 is MNHEY, CDR2 SMNVEV, per germline (reference sequence). Between the trimmed V and J ends, which lost 6 bases and 2 bases, there was a span of 4 bases. CDR3 length: 12 amino acids. The CDR3 DNA is TGTGCCAGCAGGATTAACACCGGGGAGCTGTTTTTT. This codes for CASRINTGELFF.

This clone was seen only once. This chain joins TRBV11-2 and TRBJ2-5, with TRBD2 as a possible D gene (5 bases). V was cut by 2 bases and J by 5 bases, with 21 bases left in between. The germline CDR1 and CDR2 sequences are SGHAT and FQNNGV. CDR3 length: 17 residues. Written as DNA, the CDR3 is TGTGCCAGCAGCTTAAATTTGGCGTTGAGGGAGCGGGAGACCCAGTACTTC. Amino acids: CASSLNLALRERETQYF.

The CDR3 here is CAGAGANEQFF. The CDR3 DNA reads as TGTGCCGGAGCGGGAGCCAATGAGCAGTTCTTC. The chain is built from TRBV7-9 and TRBJ2-1, with TRBD2 matching over 8 bases. Germline CDR1 SEHNR, CDR2 FQNEAQ (reference sequence). The CDR3 sequence is 11 residues long. The ends lost 11 bases at V and 6 bases at J; junction bases unmatched: 3.

V and J are TRBV27 and TRBJ2-7; 7 bases line up with TRBD1. The ends lost 8 bases at V and 2 bases at J; junction bases unmatched: 9. The germline CDR1 and CDR2 sequences are MNHEY and SMNVEV (reference sequence). The CDR3 has 14 residues. This chain's CDR3 is CASRFTGTAYEQYF. The CDR3 DNA sequence: TGTGCCAGCCGCTTTACCGGGACAGCCTACGAGCAGTACTTC.

The V and J genes are TRBV13 and TRBJ1-2; TRBD1 is a possible D gene (6 bases). The germline CDR1 and CDR2 sequences are PRHDT and FYEKMQ (reference sequence). V lost 10 bases, J lost 4 bases, and 22 bases lay in between. This CDR3 has 15 amino acids. The CDR3 is CATGSGAVDSYGYTF. CDR3 nucleotide sequence: TGTGCCACCGGGAGTGGGGCAGTGGACAGCTATGGCTACACCTTC.

The chain combines TRBV7-2 with TRBJ1-1; perhaps TRBD1 as D (6 bases). Trimming left V 3 bases short and J 0 bases short, with 14 bases between. Germline V gene data show CDR1 as SGHTA and CDR2 as FQGNSA. The CDR3 runs to 16 residues. The CDR3 DNA follows: TGTGCCAGCAGCTTTCCAATCCAGGGGATGAACACTGAAGCTTTCTTT. Amino acids: CASSFPIQGMNTEAFF.

The chain combines TRBV15 with TRBJ2-7, with D possibly TRBD2 on 6 matching bases. The CDR3 runs 15 residues. Per the germline V gene, CDR1 is LNHNV and CDR2 is YYDKDF (reference sequence). V was trimmed by 3 bases and J by 2 bases, leaving 14 bases between them. CDR3 DNA sequence: TGTGCCACCAGCAGTGGATTAGCGGAGACCTACGAGCAGTACTTC. It is translated as CATSSGLAETYEQYF.

This clone appeared a few times. The chain carries TRBV30 and TRBJ2-4; 12 bases agree with TRBD2. There are 16 residues in the CDR3. V gave up 0 bases and J gave up 5 bases; unmatched junction bases: 5. Germline V gene sequence: CDR1 GTSNPN, CDR2 SVGIG (reference sequence). The CDR3, as DNA: TGTGCCTGGAGTGTACCTAGCGGGAGGGTAGAAAACATTCAGTACTTC. The encoded protein is CAWSVPSGRVENIQYF.

V is TRBV6-1 and J is TRBJ1-4, with a weak D call TRBD1 (6 bases). Per germline, CDR1 MNHNS and CDR2 SASEGT. This CDR3 has 15 residues. Trimming removed 2 bases at V and 4 bases at J, with 11 bases between. CDR3 bases: TGTGCCAGCAGTGAATTCAGGGGTTTTAATGAAAAACTGTTTTTT. Its translation: CASSEFRGFNEKLFF.

V and J are TRBV11-3 and TRBJ2-1, with D possibly called TRBD1 or TRBD2 (5 bases each). V was pared by 6 bases and J by 7 bases, with 25 bases between. This CDR3 comprises 17 residues. Per the germline V gene, CDR1 is SGHNT and CDR2 is YENEEA. This CDR3 reads CASSSVRVGGGRNEQFF. The CDR3 DNA reads as TGTGCCAGCAGTTCAGTACGGGTTGGGGGTGGTAGGAATGAGCAGTTCTTC.

The CDR3 DNA follows: TGTGCCAGCAGTTTTGGGAGCAGCTCCTACAATGAGCAGTTCTTC. Translating it yields CASSFGSSSYNEQFF. The chain has TRBV6-5 and TRBJ2-1, with a weak D call TRBD2 (5 bases). From germline, CDR1 is MNHEY and CDR2 SVGAGI. This CDR3 region has 15 residues. V was shortened by 4 bases and J by 0 bases, with 10 bases between the two germline ends.

The V call is TRBV28, the J call TRBJ2-5; D possibly corresponds to TRBD2 (6 bases). This CDR3 is built from 13 residues. Trimming stripped 3 bases from V and 5 bases from J, with 10 bases between. CDR1 and CDR2 (germline): MDHEN, SYDVKM. The CDR3 DNA follows: TGTGCCAGCAGTTTTTTGCGGGACGAGACCCAGTACTTC. Translated: CASSFLRDETQYF.

Here the CDR3 reads CASSLITGWIDEQFF. CDR3 DNA: TGTGCCAGCAGCTTAATAACTGGTTGGATCGATGAGCAGTTCTTC. The V and J genes are TRBV11-2 and TRBJ2-1; no reliable D call. Trimming stripped 2 bases from V and 8 bases from J, with 16 bases between. The germline V gene encodes CDR1 SGHAT and CDR2 FQNNGV. The CDR3 has 15 residues.

This rearrangement joins TRBV7-2 to TRBJ2-7, with a weak D call TRBD1 (6 bases). Trimming took 5 bases from V and 2 from J, leaving 13 bases between them. This CDR3 is 14 amino acids long. CDR1 and CDR2 (germline): SGHTA, FQGNSA. The CDR3 region has the DNA TGTGCCAGCAGCCTGGGACAACGGGCCTACGAGCAGTACTTC. It is translated as CASSLGQRAYEQYF.

The V and J genes are TRBV18 and TRBJ2-7, with TRBD2 identical over 9 bases. The CDR3 is 16 residues long. CDR1 and CDR2 (germline): KGHSH, LQKENI. The V and J ends lost 3 bases and 0 bases, in that order; junction bases with no gene match: 6. The chain's CDR3 is CASSPRLAETSYEQYF. CDR3 in DNA: TGTGCCAGCTCACCTCGACTAGCGGAGACCTCCTACGAGCAGTACTTC. The entire variable domain, with the rest obtained from reference TRBV18 and TRBJ2-7, is as follows: NAGVMQNPRHLVRRRGQEARLRCSPMKGHSHVYWYRQLPEEGLKFMVYLQKENIIDESGMPKERFSAEFPKEGPSILRIQQVVRGDSAAYFCASSPRLAETSYEQYFGPGTRLTVT.

The J gene is TRBJ1-2, the V gene TRBV5-1; tentative D call: TRBD1 (5 bases). The CDR3 sequence is 14 residues long. The germline V gene encodes CDR1 SGHRS and CDR2 YFSETQ. V lost 0 bases and J 8 bases, leaving 14 bases between the germline ends. The CDR3 DNA is TGCGCCAGCAGCTTGGCGGACCGGGGGGAAGGCTACACCTTC. It is translated as CASSLADRGEGYTF.

The rearrangement links TRBV6-1 to TRBJ1-4; 8 bases fit TRBD1. Germline loops: CDR1 MNHNS, CDR2 SASEGT. The CDR3 is 15 amino acids. Germline trimming cut 5 bases from V and 5 bases from J; bases unmatched to any gene: 7. The CDR3 here is CASSPRTGPNEKLFF. The DNA of the CDR3 is TGTGCCAGCAGTCCCCGGACAGGGCCAAATGAAAAACTGTTTTTT.